The rows below give T cell receptor beta chains drawn from one sample of a study of cytomegalovirus exposure and HLA in healthy donors. Produced via immunoSEQ multiplex PCR; TCRdb's table is partial and in-frame only. This repertoire shows 100,000 to 150,000 clones, about 85% found once; its top ten account for approximately 4%. The sample taken for sequencing was PBMCs. The receptors come from a man aged 18 to 30 in good health and CMV-seropositive. Each CDR3 is given with its conserved first and last residue. Fields, in order: D gene, clone size, V gene, CDR3 length, J gene, CDR3 DNA, CDR3 protein. The D gene is left open where the match is weak. Rows may omit the clone size; those that give it use once, few, many or a size class.

d_call: TRBD2
clone_size: NA
v_call: TRBV7-6
cdr3_length: 17
j_call: TRBJ2-3
cdr3_nt: TGTGCCAGCAGCTTAGGTGGGATAGCGGGAACCACAGATACGCAGTATTTT
cdr3_aa: CASSLGGIAGTTDTQYF

d_call: NA
clone_size: NA
v_call: TRBV6-5
cdr3_length: 12
j_call: TRBJ2-7
cdr3_nt: TGTGCCAGCAGTTACGGTGCGGGGGAGCAGTACTTC
cdr3_aa: CASSYGAGEQYF

d_call: NA
clone_size: NA
v_call: TRBV5-1
cdr3_length: 14
j_call: TRBJ1-4
cdr3_nt: TGCGCCAGCAGCTTGGGTACCTATAATGAAAAACTGTTTTTT
cdr3_aa: CASSLGTYNEKLFF

d_call: NA
clone_size: NA
v_call: TRBV6-1
cdr3_length: 15
j_call: TRBJ1-1
cdr3_nt: TGTGCCAGCAGTGAAGGAGCGGGGATTCGGACTGAAGCTTTCTTT
cdr3_aa: CASSEGAGIRTEAFF

d_call: NA
clone_size: NA
v_call: TRBV30
cdr3_length: 13
j_call: TRBJ1-1
cdr3_nt: TGTGCCTGGATTGGGGGGGCGAACACTGAAGCTTTCTTT
cdr3_aa: CAWIGGANTEAFF

d_call: NA
clone_size: once
v_call: TRBV4-1
cdr3_length: 12
j_call: TRBJ1-4
cdr3_nt: TGCGCCAGCAGCCATCCCGGCGGAAAACTGTTTTTT
cdr3_aa: CASSHPGGKLFF

d_call: NA
clone_size: NA
v_call: TRBV14
cdr3_length: 17
j_call: TRBJ1-2
cdr3_nt: TGTGCCAGCAGCCAAGATACTCGAAGGACAGCCAACTATGGCTACACCTTC
cdr3_aa: CASSQDTRRTANYGYTF

d_call: TRBD2
clone_size: NA
v_call: TRBV5-1
cdr3_length: 14
j_call: TRBJ2-5
cdr3_nt: TGCGCCAGCAGGTCGACTAGCGGGCAAGAGACCCAGTACTTC
cdr3_aa: CASRSTSGQETQYF

d_call: NA
clone_size: NA
v_call: TRBV5-1
cdr3_length: 14
j_call: TRBJ2-2
cdr3_nt: TGCGCCAGCAGCCGTAACTTAGACACCGGGGAGCTGTTTTTT
cdr3_aa: CASSRNLDTGELFF

d_call: NA
clone_size: NA
v_call: TRBV5-1
cdr3_length: 15
j_call: TRBJ2-3
cdr3_nt: TGCGCCAGCAGCTTGGCCGAGGGAATCACAGATACGCAGTATTTT
cdr3_aa: CASSLAEGITDTQYF

d_call: NA
clone_size: once
v_call: TRBV6-5
cdr3_length: 14
j_call: TRBJ1-1
cdr3_nt: TGTGCCAGCAGTTACGCCAGGTTTCGAACTGAAGCTTTCTTT
cdr3_aa: CASSYARFRTEAFF

d_call: NA
clone_size: NA
v_call: TRBV5-1
cdr3_length: 14
j_call: TRBJ2-5
cdr3_nt: TGCGCCAGCAGCGCCCGGGACTCACAAGAGACCCAGTACTTC
cdr3_aa: CASSARDSQETQYF

d_call: NA
clone_size: NA
v_call: TRBV10-2
cdr3_length: 12
j_call: TRBJ1-2
cdr3_nt: TGCGCCAGCAGTGCGGGGGTCTATGGCTACACCTTC
cdr3_aa: CASSAGVYGYTF

d_call: NA
clone_size: NA
v_call: TRBV9
cdr3_length: 15
j_call: TRBJ1-1
cdr3_nt: TGTGCCAGCAGCGAAACACAGGGAACGAACACTGAAGCTTTCTTT
cdr3_aa: CASSETQGTNTEAFF

d_call: NA
clone_size: few
v_call: TRBV7-2
cdr3_length: 16
j_call: TRBJ1-2
cdr3_nt: TGTGCCAGCAGCTTATATCATATCGGGGTGAACTATGGCTACACCTTC
cdr3_aa: CASSLYHIGVNYGYTF

d_call: TRBD1
clone_size: NA
v_call: TRBV5-4
cdr3_length: 14
j_call: TRBJ2-2
cdr3_nt: TGTGCCACCCAACAGGGGATGAGCACCGGGGAGCTGTTTTTT
cdr3_aa: CATQQGMSTGELFF

d_call: NA
clone_size: NA
v_call: TRBV5-1
cdr3_length: 14
j_call: TRBJ2-2
cdr3_nt: TGCGCCAGCAGCTTGTTCGGGGGGCGTGGGGAGCTGTTTTTT
cdr3_aa: CASSLFGGRGELFF

d_call: TRBD1
clone_size: few
v_call: TRBV5-6
cdr3_length: 16
j_call: TRBJ2-3
cdr3_nt: TGTGCCAGCAGCATACAGGGGGCGAGGGGCACAGATACGCAGTATTTT
cdr3_aa: CASSIQGARGTDTQYF

d_call: NA
clone_size: NA
v_call: TRBV5-4
cdr3_length: 12
j_call: TRBJ2-2
cdr3_nt: TGTGCCAGCAGCCCCGCGGCCGGGGAGCTGTTTTTT
cdr3_aa: CASSPAAGELFF

d_call: NA
clone_size: NA
v_call: TRBV30
cdr3_length: 14
j_call: TRBJ1-3
cdr3_nt: TGTGCCTGGAGTAGATTGGGGCCTGGAAGCACCATATATTTT
cdr3_aa: CAWSRLGPGSTIYF

d_call: TRBD1
clone_size: NA
v_call: TRBV7-9
cdr3_length: 13
j_call: TRBJ2-1
cdr3_nt: TGTGCCAGCAGACAGGGACAGTACAATGAGCAGTTCTTC
cdr3_aa: CASRQGQYNEQFF

d_call: TRBD1
clone_size: NA
v_call: TRBV5-1
cdr3_length: 15
j_call: TRBJ1-4
cdr3_nt: TGCGCCAGCAGCAGTTCACAGGGGAGGTCTGAAAAACTGTTTTTT
cdr3_aa: CASSSSQGRSEKLFF

d_call: TRBD1
clone_size: few
v_call: TRBV5-1
cdr3_length: 13
j_call: TRBJ2-7
cdr3_nt: TGCGCCAGCAGGCTGGGGACAGACTACGAGCAGTACTTC
cdr3_aa: CASRLGTDYEQYF

d_call: NA
clone_size: NA
v_call: TRBV12-5
cdr3_length: 13
j_call: TRBJ2-7
cdr3_nt: TGTGCTAGTGGTGCAGGACTGGTTTACGAGCAGTACTTC
cdr3_aa: CASGAGLVYEQYF

d_call: NA
clone_size: NA
v_call: TRBV9
cdr3_length: 13
j_call: TRBJ1-5
cdr3_nt: TGTGCCAGCAGCGAGGGGGTAGGGCAGCCCCAGCATTTT
cdr3_aa: CASSEGVGQPQHF

d_call: TRBD2
clone_size: NA
v_call: TRBV11-2
cdr3_length: 15
j_call: TRBJ2-2
cdr3_nt: TGTGCCAGCAGCTTGACTAGCGGGACAGGCGGGGAGCTGTTTTTT
cdr3_aa: CASSLTSGTGGELFF

d_call: TRBD1
clone_size: once
v_call: TRBV7-9
cdr3_length: 15
j_call: TRBJ1-2
cdr3_nt: TGTGCCAGCAGCCCCCAGCCAACAGGGGAGAATGGCTACACCTTC
cdr3_aa: CASSPQPTGENGYTF

d_call: NA
clone_size: few
v_call: TRBV7-2
cdr3_length: 11
j_call: TRBJ1-1
cdr3_nt: TGTGCCAGTCGAAGGGGCTCTGAAGCTTTCTTT
cdr3_aa: CASRRGSEAFF

d_call: TRBD2
clone_size: NA
v_call: TRBV5-4
cdr3_length: 17
j_call: TRBJ2-3
cdr3_nt: TGTGCCAGCAGCCCCAGGTCTGGCGGGGGGGCTATCGATACGCAGTATTTT
cdr3_aa: CASSPRSGGGAIDTQYF